Below are 20 T cell receptor beta chains sequenced from a single sample in a study of control samples from healthy donors and cancer patients. Assay used: immunoSEQ multiplex PCR; TCRdb lists only in-frame clones, some missing. There are roughly 30,000 clones in the sample; 87% occur only once, and approximately 3.6% lies in the top ten. The sequenced material came from formalin-fixed, paraffin-embedded tissue. These receptors were collected from a female donor with melanoma.

This clone was picked up one time. The V and J genes are TRBV6-1 and TRBJ2-5; D might be TRBD1 or TRBD2, each matching 5 bases. The CDR3 has 16 residues. Germline V gives CDR1 MNHNS, CDR2 SASEGT. Trimming took 0 bases from V and 10 from J, leaving 21 bases between them. The CDR3 DNA reads TGTGCCAGCAGTGAAGCGAATTCAGCCCTCCGGGGCGACCAGTACTTC. Translating it yields CASSEANSALRGDQYF.

The chain uses TRBV7-8 and TRBJ2-7; 7 bases align to TRBD2. CDR1 and CDR2 from the germline V gene are SGHVS and FQNEAQ. The trim removed 6 bases at V and 1 base at J, leaving 9 bases unmatched. The CDR3 length is 15 residues. The CDR3 DNA reads TGTGCCAGCAGGGCGGAAGCGGGGACTTCCTACGAGCAGTACTTC. Amino acids: CASRAEAGTSYEQYF.

V is TRBV5-1 and J is TRBJ2-3; D gene uncertain. This CDR3 spans 15 amino acids. Trimming pared 4 bases from V and 0 bases from J, leaving 12 bases between. CDR1 SGHRS and CDR2 YFSETQ come from the germline V gene. The CDR3 DNA reads TGCGCCAGCAGCGTACCATCGACTAGCACAGATACGCAGTATTTT. It is translated as CASSVPSTSTDTQYF.

CDR3 DNA: TGTGCCAGCAGTCTTATAGGGCCCAGGGCCTCTGGAAACACCATATATTTT. This codes for CASSLIGPRASGNTIYF. This chain links TRBV28 with TRBJ1-3; weak D call: TRBD1 (5 bases). V lost 5 bases and J lost 0, with 17 bases in between. Per the germline V gene, CDR1 is MDHEN and CDR2 is SYDVKM. The CDR3 consists of 17 residues. Looking up the rest from reference TRBV28 and TRBJ1-3 gives the full variable domain: DVKVTQSSRYLVKRTGEKVFLECVQDMDHENMFWYRQDPGLGLRLIYFSYDVKMKEKGDIPEGYSVSREKKERFSLILESASTNQTSMYLCASSLIGPRASGNTIYFGEGSWLTVV.

The rearrangement joins TRBV4-2 to TRBJ2-7; 8 bases map to TRBD1. Trimming cost V 2 bases and J 3 bases; bases outside gene matches: 3. This CDR3 has 14 residues. Germline assignment: CDR1 LGHNA and CDR2 YNFKEQ. This CDR3 reads CASSQLGQGYEQYF. In DNA, the CDR3 is TGTGCCAGCAGCCAACTCGGACAGGGCTACGAGCAGTACTTC.

This chain connects TRBV28 to TRBJ1-3, with D unresolved. The germline V gene has CDR1 MDHEN and CDR2 SYDVKM. The CDR3 is made up of 13 amino acids. The V gene lost 2 bases and the J gene lost 4 bases, with 6 bases spanning the gap. CDR3 amino acids: CASSLDLGNTIYF. CDR3 DNA: TGTGCCAGCAGTTTAGACCTGGGAAACACCATATATTTT.

The chain is built from TRBV9 and TRBJ2-1, with no clear D. V shed 2 bases and J shed 0 bases, with 15 bases lying between them. CDR1 and CDR2 from the germline V gene are SGDLS and YYNGEE. This CDR3 region has 17 residues. The CDR3 spells CASSVLGLSSSYNEQFF. CDR3 DNA sequence: TGTGCCAGCAGCGTTTTGGGCCTTTCGAGCTCCTACAATGAGCAGTTCTTC. Full variable domain (missing parts from reference TRBV9 and TRBJ2-1): DSGVTQTPKHLITATGQRVTLRCSPRSGDLSVYWYQQSLDQGLQFLIQYYNGEERAKGNILERFSAQQFPDLHSELNLSSLELGDSALYFCASSVLGLSSSYNEQFFGPGTRLTVL.

The CDR3 DNA reads as TGTGCCAGCAGTCGCCAGATTACGAACACTGAAGCTTTCTTT. Translation gives CASSRQITNTEAFF. V is TRBV6-2 or TRBV6-3 and J is TRBJ1-1, with no clear D. From germline, CDR1 is MNHEY and CDR2 SVGEGT. The CDR3 length is 14 residues. V was pared by 5 bases and J by 1 base, with 11 bases between.

The rearrangement uses TRBV5-1 and TRBJ2-5; perhaps TRBD1 as D (8 bases). The ends were cut back, 7 bases at V and 5 bases at J, with 24 bases in the middle. The CDR3 runs to 16 residues. Germline CDR1 reads SGHRS; CDR2 reads YFSETQ. The CDR3 is CASGDRRSGKVETQYF. CDR3 bases: TGCGCCAGCGGGGACAGGAGGAGCGGGAAGGTTGAGACCCAGTACTTC. Full variable domain (remainder filled in from reference TRBV5-1 and TRBJ2-5): KAGVTQTPRYLIKTRGQQVTLSCSPISGHRSVSWYQQTPGQGLQFLFEYFSETQRNKGNFPGRFSGRQFSNSRSEMNVSTLELGDSALYLCASGDRRSGKVETQYFGPGTRLLVL.

The chain employs TRBV2 and TRBJ1-1; tentative D call: TRBD1 (6 bases). V was shortened by 2 bases and J by 1 base, with 11 bases between the two germline ends. CDR3 size: 15 residues. CDR1 SNHLY and CDR2 FYNNEI come from the germline V gene. The CDR3 DNA is TGTGCCAGCAGTGAATTGGGACATTGGAACACTGAAGCTTTCTTT. Amino acids: CASSELGHWNTEAFF.

To note about this clone: The junction shows a germline mismatch at one end, possibly a read error. Different DNA sequences within this sample yield the same CDR3. This sequence joins TRBV6-1 and TRBJ1-6; 8 bases agree with TRBD1. Germline-derived CDR1 and CDR2 are MNHNS and SASEGT. There are 14 residues in the CDR3. The CDR3 spells CASSELQGGSPLHF. In nucleotides, the CDR3 is TGTGCCAGCAGTGAATTACAGGGGGGTTCACCTCTCCACTTT.

The V gene is TRBV19, the J gene TRBJ1-5; D is ambiguous. Trimming shortened V by 5 bases and J by 11 bases, and 16 bases separated the two germline ends. Germline values: CDR1 LNHDA, CDR2 SQIVND (reference sequence). The CDR3 loop spans 13 amino acids. The CDR3 reads CASSVSPDQAQHF. The CDR3 nucleotides are TGTGCCAGTAGTGTAAGTCCCGACCAAGCCCAGCATTTT.

The chain joins TRBV7-9 to TRBJ2-1; 8 bases match TRBD1. Germline CDR1 is SEHNR and CDR2 is FQNEAQ (reference sequence). J lost 12 bases, V lost 0 bases, and 4 bases had no gene match. The CDR3 covers 13 residues. In DNA, the CDR3 is TGTGCCAGCAGCTTAGCGGAAACAGGGGGGCAGTTCTTC. Protein: CASSLAETGGQFF.

The chain's CDR3 is CASSKGTVSYNEQFF. CDR3 bases: TGTGCCAGCAGCAAAGGTACGGTCTCCTACAATGAGCAGTTCTTC. This sequence joins TRBV7-9 and TRBJ2-1; D remains ambiguous. CDR3 length: 15 amino acids. V was shortened by 5 bases and J by 0 bases, with 11 bases between the two germline ends. Germline V gene lookup returns CDR1 SEHNR and CDR2 FQNEAQ (reference sequence).

The chain is built from TRBV7-8 and TRBJ2-7; no definite D call. The V end was cut by 5 bases, the J end by 2 bases, with 10 bases between. Germline V gene lookup returns CDR1 SGHVS and CDR2 FQNEAQ. The CDR3 runs 13 residues. The CDR3 is CASSPVQAYEQYF. In nucleotides, the CDR3 is TGTGCCAGCAGCCCTGTTCAGGCCTACGAGCAGTACTTC.

The chain joins TRBV6-6 to TRBJ2-7; 14 bases are a match to TRBD2. V was clipped by 8 bases and J by 3 bases; unmatched bases: 6. The length of the CDR3 is 15 residues. The germline V gene has CDR1 MNHNY and CDR2 SVGAGI (reference sequence). CDR3 nucleotide sequence: TGTGCCAGCGTCGGACTAGCGGGAGGTCTCTACGAGCAGTACTTC. Amino acid sequence: CASVGLAGGLYEQYF.

The V gene is TRBV5-5, the J gene TRBJ2-7; the match to TRBD1 covers 8 bases. After removal of 4 bases from V and 3 bases from J, the junction contained 9 bases not matched to a gene. This CDR3 has 15 residues. Germline V gene lookup returns CDR1 SGHKS and CDR2 YYEKEE (reference sequence). Here the CDR3 reads CASSRPGQAYYEQYF. DNA for the CDR3: TGTGCCAGCAGCCGTCCGGGACAGGCCTACTACGAGCAGTACTTC.

The V gene is TRBV10-3, the J gene TRBJ1-1, with unresolved D. The V gene lost 2 bases and the J gene lost 0 bases, with 16 bases spanning the gap. The CDR3 has 17 residues. The germline V gene encodes CDR1 ENHRY and CDR2 SYGVKD. CDR3 loop: CAISEGHRLAMNTEAFF. The CDR3 DNA sequence: TGTGCCATCAGTGAGGGCCATCGACTGGCCATGAACACTGAAGCTTTCTTT.

The chain couples TRBV5-4 to TRBJ2-7; 10 bases are shared with TRBD1. The ends lost 4 bases at V and 5 bases at J; junction bases unmatched: 6. Germline CDR1 is SGHNT and CDR2 is YYREEE (reference sequence). The CDR3 sequence is 14 residues long. The CDR3 nucleotides read TGTGCCAGCAGCACCCGGACAGGGGGGAACGAGCAGTACTTC. Translated, it gives CASSTRTGGNEQYF.

This clone has more than one count but fewer than ten. The chain recombines TRBV27 with TRBJ2-3; D gene unclear. V lost 3 bases and J lost 2, with 18 bases in between. Germline CDR1 reads MNHEY; CDR2 reads SMNVEV (reference sequence). CDR3 length equals 17 residues. CDR3 loop: CASSLSPMRPNTDTQYF. The CDR3 coding sequence is TGTGCCAGCAGTTTGTCCCCAATGCGACCCAACACAGATACGCAGTATTTT.